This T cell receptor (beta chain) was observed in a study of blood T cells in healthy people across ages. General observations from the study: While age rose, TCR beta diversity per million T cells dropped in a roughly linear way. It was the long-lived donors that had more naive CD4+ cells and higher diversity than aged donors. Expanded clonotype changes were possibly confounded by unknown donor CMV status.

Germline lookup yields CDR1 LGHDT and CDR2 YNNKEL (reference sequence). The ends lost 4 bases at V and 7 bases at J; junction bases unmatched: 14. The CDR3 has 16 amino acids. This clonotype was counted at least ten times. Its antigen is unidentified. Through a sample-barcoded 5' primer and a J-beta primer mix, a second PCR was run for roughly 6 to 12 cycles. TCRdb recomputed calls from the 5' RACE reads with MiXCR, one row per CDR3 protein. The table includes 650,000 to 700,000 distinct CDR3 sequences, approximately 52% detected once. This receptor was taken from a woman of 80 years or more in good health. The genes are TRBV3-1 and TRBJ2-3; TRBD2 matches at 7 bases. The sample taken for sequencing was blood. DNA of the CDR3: TGTGCCAGCAGCCGACTAGGAGCGGGATTTGGAAATACGCAGTATTTT. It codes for CASSRLGAGFGNTQYF.